This TCR beta chain derives from a study of blood T cells in healthy people across ages. Study-wide results and caveats: The long-lived group displayed more naive CD4+ cells, plus higher diversity, than the aged donors did.

The trim removed 5 bases at V and 1 base at J, leaving 7 bases unmatched. CDR1 and CDR2 (germline): DFQATT, SNEGSKA (reference sequence). This CDR3 has 16 residues. Primers used in a second PCR of about 7 to 12 cycles were a sample-barcoded 5' primer and a J-beta primer mix. The template-switch adaptor was a 5' adaptor with 12 random nucleotides. It tagged each cDNA molecule. One entry per CDR3 protein results from TCRdb running MiXCR on the 5' RACE reads. The table includes 1.5 million to 2 million distinct CDR3 sequences, 28% detected once. This clonotype showed up many times. Its specificity is not known.

The gene calls are TRBV20-1 and TRBJ2-3, with 12 bases lining up with TRBD2. This receptor was obtained from a woman aged 25 to 39 in good health. The material sequenced was blood. The DNA for the CDR3 is TGCAGTGCTGGGGTATCTAGCGGGAGGGGCACAGATACGCAGTATTTT. It yields the protein CSAGVSSGRGTDTQYF.